The rows below give T cell receptor beta chains drawn from one sample of a study of tumor and adjacent non-tumor tissue in lung cancer. TCRdb reanalysed the multiplex PCR reads using MiXCR and keeps one entry per CDR3 protein. The repertoire holds more than 85,000 distinct CDR3 sequences, 61% seen once, with about 16% in the top ten. Sequences were obtained from lung tumor tissue. Receptors were obtained from an older man with non-small cell lung cancer. The CDR3 runs from the conserved cysteine through the conserved F or W. The D gene is left open where the match is weak. The listing skips clone size in some rows; elsewhere it reads once, few, many or a size class.

abundance	d_gene	v_gene	j_gene	CDR3aa	CDR3nt
few	.	TRBV20-1	TRBJ2-5	CSALWGAQYF	TGCAGTGCTCTCTGGGGCGCCCAGTACTTC
many	.	TRBV20-1	TRBJ2-5	CSARDHRQPQETQYF	TGCAGTGCTAGAGACCATCGACAGCCCCAAGAGACCCAGTACTTC
.	TRBD1	TRBV29-1	TRBJ2-2	CSYRGHIGELFF	TGCAGCTACAGGGGTCATATCGGGGAGCTGTTTTTT
.	.	TRBV28	TRBJ2-1	CASSLKRFNEQFF	TGTGCCAGCAGTTTAAAACGATTCAATGAGCAATTCTTC
few	.	TRBV11-2	TRBJ2-2	CACSLGTANIGELFF	TGTGCCTGCAGCTTAGGGACCGCCAACATCGGGGAGCTGTTTTTT
.	.	TRBV11-2	TRBJ2-3	CASSQTGEVTDTQYF	TGTGCCAGCAGCCAAACCGGCGAAGTCACAGATACGCAGTATTTT
.	.	TRBV11-3	TRBJ1-5	CASNFLNQTQHF	TGTGCCAGCAACTTCCTTAATCAGACCCAGCATTTT
.	.	TRBV6-5	TRBJ1-5	CVSSRSSRGNQPQHF	TGTGTCAGCAGCCGGTCGTCAAGGGGCAATCAGCCCCAGCATTTT
.	.	TRBV12-3/TRBV12-4	TRBJ2-5	CASSLEGETHYF	TGTGCCAGCAGTTTAGAAGGCGAGACCCACTACTTC
.	TRBD2	TRBV28	TRBJ2-3	CANSLSASGRADMQYF	TGTGCCAACAGTTTAAGTGCTAGCGGGAGGGCTGATATGCAGTATTTT
many	.	TRBV10-2	TRBJ2-7	CASSGQDYEQYF	TGCGCCAGCAGTGGACAGGACTACGAGCAGTACTTC
.	TRBD1	TRBV12-3/TRBV12-4	TRBJ2-7	CTSSLLGTGSYEQYF	TGTACCAGCAGCCTTTTAGGGACAGGGAGTTACGAGCAGTACTTC
many	TRBD1	TRBV13	TRBJ2-1	CASSLAGGWYNEQFF	TGTGCCAGCAGCTTAGCAGGGGGTTGGTACAATGAGCAGTTCTTC
many	TRBD1	TRBV6-1	TRBJ1-5	CASSPDRDDQPQHF	TGTGCCAGCAGCCCTGACAGGGACGATCAGCCCCAGCATTTT
.	TRBD2	TRBV10-3	TRBJ2-7	CASSGLDYYEQYF	TGTGCAAGTTCGGGACTAGACTACTACGAGCAGTACTTC
.	.	TRBV11-1	TRBJ2-5	CASTRGDPLENQYF	TGTGCCAGTACCCGGGGTGATCCACTAGAGAACCAGTACTTC
few	TRBD1	TRBV25-1	TRBJ1-2	CASSPGQAWGRYGYTF	TGTGCCAGCAGCCCCGGACAGGCTTGGGGCCGCTATGGCTACACCTTC
.	.	TRBV6-1	TRBJ1-1	CASVMNTEAFF	TGTGCCAGTGTGATGAACACTGAAGCTTTCTTT
.	TRBD2	TRBV4-1	TRBJ2-1	CASSQGTREGYNEQFF	TGCGCCAGTAGCCAAGGTACGAGGGAGGGGTACAATGAGCAGTTCTTC
many	TRBD2	TRBV20-1	TRBJ2-1	CSARDLLAGGSEQFF	TGCAGTGCTAGAGATCTGCTAGCGGGAGGAAGTGAGCAGTTCTTC
.	.	TRBV11-2	TRBJ2-2	CASGPQWTGEPFF	TGTGCCAGCGGTCCACAGTGGACCGGGGAGCCGTTTTTT
.	.	TRBV11-2	TRBJ2-3	CASSLDRMTSTDKQYF	TGTGCTAGCAGCTTAGACAGGATGACTAGCACAGATAAGCAGTATTTT
.	.	TRBV11-3	TRBJ2-5	CASSSGLGEIQYF	TGTGCCAGCAGTTCAGGCTTGGGAGAGATCCAGTACTTC
many	TRBD2	TRBV7-8	TRBJ2-7	CASSLDGWGVAGGEQYF	TGTGCCAGCAGCTTAGACGGGTGGGGAGTGGCGGGAGGCGAGCAGTACTTC
few	.	TRBV10-3	TRBJ2-4	CAIWAGVGKNIQYF	TGTGCCATTTGGGCAGGGGTAGGCAAAAACATTCAGTACTTC
once	TRBD1	TRBV29-1	TRBJ2-5	CSVPMSGGQETQYF	TGCAGCGTCCCAATGTCAGGGGGCCAAGAGACCCAGTACTTC
.	.	TRBV5-5	TRBJ2-3	CVSGLTGFTDTQYF	TGTGTCAGCGGCCTAACAGGGTTCACAGATACGCAGTATTTT
many	TRBD2	TRBV7-9	TRBJ2-1	CASSSAGGAGDSYNEQFF	TGTGCCAGCAGCTCAGCAGGCGGCGCGGGGGACTCCTACAATGAGCAGTTCTTC
.	.	TRBV12-3/TRBV12-4	TRBJ2-6	CASSLPVTKLSGAIVLTF	TGTGCCAGCAGTTTACCAGTGACAAAACTCTCTGGGGCCATCGTCCTGACTTTC
.	.	TRBV12-3/TRBV12-4	TRBJ2-3	CASSFWDPTDTQYF	TGTGCCAGCAGTTTTTGGGACCCCACAGATACCCAGTATTTT
.	.	TRBV18	TRBJ2-3	CASSVGGTYTSF	TGTGCCAGCTCGGTTGGGGGGACCTACACTTCTTTT
.	.	TRBV7-9	TRBJ1-5	CASSALYQPQHF	TGTGCCAGCAGCGCGTTGTATCAGCCCCAGCATTTT
few	.	TRBV6-2/TRBV6-3	TRBJ2-7	CASRTRLSYEQYF	TGTGCAAGCAGAACAAGACTCTCCTACGAGCAGTACTTC
.	TRBD2	TRBV5-6	TRBJ2-7	CASSLPGGPGEQYF	TGTGCCAGCAGCTTACCGGGAGGGCCGGGGGAGCAGTACTTC
once	TRBD1	TRBV29-1	TRBJ1-5	CSQGQSTDTQHF	TGCAGTCAGGGACAGAGCACAGATACGCAGCATTTT
many	.	TRBV7-9	TRBJ2-3	CASSPNTDTQYF	TGTGCCAGCAGCCCTAATACAGATACGCAGTATTTT